This passage covers 24 T cell receptor beta chains from one sample sequenced in a study of cytomegalovirus exposure and HLA in healthy donors. PCR involved 60 Vbeta and 13 Jbeta primers. Clones were sequenced by immunoSEQ multiplex PCR, and TCRdb holds only the in-frame ones, with some missing. This sample yields roughly 100,000 clones, of which roughly 80% are seen a single time; over 6.5% belongs to the top ten. The specimen sequenced was PBMCs. Receptors were obtained from a woman in her thirties or forties in good health and CMV-seropositive.

The V and J genes are TRBV11-2 and TRBJ2-2; weak D call: TRBD1 (6 bases). Germline V gives CDR1 SGHAT, CDR2 FQNNGV. V lost 6 bases and J lost 4, with 12 bases in between. This CDR3 is 14 amino acids long. CDR3 loop: CASRRLGGTGELFF. The CDR3 DNA follows: TGTGCCAGCAGGCGTCTAGGGGGCACCGGGGAGCTGTTTTTT.

V and J are TRBV23-1 and TRBJ1-2; TRBD1 matches at 10 bases. TRBV23-1 is an ORF; its function is uncertain. Germline trimming cut 2 bases from V and 7 bases from J; bases unmatched to any gene: 13. The CDR3 consists of 17 residues. The CDR3 region has the DNA TGCGCCAGCAGTCAAATTTGGGTGACAGGGGGCGAAGTTGGCTACACCTTC. Its translation: CASSQIWVTGGEVGYTF.

The chain links TRBV7-9 to TRBJ2-1; TRBD2 aligns across 7 bases. This CDR3 comprises 15 residues. The V segment lost 4 bases and the J segment 7 bases; nucleotides outside the gene matches: 10. Germline CDR1 reads SEHNR; CDR2 reads FQNEAQ (reference sequence). The CDR3 here is CASSSYSGLENEQFF. The CDR3 coding sequence is TGTGCCAGCAGCTCCTATAGCGGGCTCGAGAATGAGCAGTTCTTC.

This clone was seen a handful of times. This sequence joins TRBV5-4 and TRBJ2-4; D remains unclear. Per the germline V gene, CDR1 is SGHNT and CDR2 is YYREEE (reference sequence). V lost 0 bases and J lost 0, with 19 bases in between. This CDR3 is 19 amino acids long. DNA for the CDR3: TGTGCCAGCAGCTTGGCCTCCTACGAATACGAGCTAGCCAAAAACATTCAGTACTTC. Translating it yields CASSLASYEYELAKNIQYF.

This rearrangement joins TRBV27 to TRBJ1-4, with a weak D call TRBD1 (5 bases). This CDR3 contains 16 residues. Deletions cut 4 bases from V and 8 bases from J, with 20 bases between. Germline CDR1 reads MNHEY; CDR2 reads SMNVEV (reference sequence). CDR3 sequence (DNA): TGTGCCAGCAGTTCACCGCGACAGACGCTCAAAGAAAAACTGTTTTTT. Amino acid sequence: CASSSPRQTLKEKLFF. Together with reference TRBV27 and TRBJ1-4, the CDR3 gives the full variable domain: EAQVTQNPRYLITVTGKKLTVTCSQNMNHEYMSWYRQDPGLGLRQIYYSMNVEVTDKGDVPEGYKVSRKEKRNFPLILESPSPNQTSLYFCASSSPRQTLKEKLFFGSGTQLSVL.

This clone was detected a few times. The V gene is TRBV6-1, the J gene TRBJ2-7; TRBD2 is a possible D gene (7 bases). CDR3 size: 14 residues. The germline V and J ends were trimmed by 7 bases and 6 bases, with 19 bases remaining between them. The V gene's germline CDR1 is MNHNS and CDR2 SASEGT. For the CDR3, the DNA is TGTGCCAGCATGATGGGGGGCGGGAGCGTCGAGCAGTACTTC. This translates into CASMMGGGSVEQYF.

The chain has TRBV11-3 and TRBJ2-1; a possible D gene is TRBD1 (6 bases). Germline values: CDR1 SGHNT, CDR2 YENEEA. The CDR3 length is 15 residues. Trimming left V 6 bases short and J 1 base short, with 13 bases between. CDR3 bases: TGTGCCAGCAGATCCCTGGACAGATCCTACAATGAGCAGTTCTTC. This sequence encodes CASRSLDRSYNEQFF.

V is TRBV11-2 and J is TRBJ1-2; D gene unclear. V was pared by 1 base and J by 8 bases, with 8 bases between. Per the germline V gene, CDR1 is SGHAT and CDR2 is FQNNGV. The CDR3 contains 12 residues. The CDR3 here is CASSLVSGGYTF. The CDR3 DNA sequence: TGTGCCAGCAGCTTAGTATCCGGGGGCTACACCTTC.

The rearrangement links TRBV4-3 to TRBJ2-1; 12 bases are a match to TRBD2. The germline CDR1 and CDR2 sequences are LGHNA and YSLEER. The V and J ends lost 3 bases and 9 bases, in that order; junction bases with no gene match: 9. The CDR3 has 16 residues. CDR3 in DNA: TGCGCCAGCAGCCAGGTTCTAGCGGGGGGGCCCTTTGAGCAGTTCTTC. Amino acid sequence: CASSQVLAGGPFEQFF.

V gene TRBV5-4 combines with J gene TRBJ2-7, with 10 positions matching TRBD2. The CDR3 runs to 16 residues. V dropped 4 bases and J dropped 4; count of bases not matched to a gene: 11. The germline gives CDR1 SGHNT, CDR2 YYREEE (reference sequence). This CDR3 is CASSHPAASGSYEQYF. DNA of the CDR3: TGTGCCAGCAGCCACCCCGCGGCTAGCGGGAGTTACGAGCAGTACTTC.

The chain employs TRBV6-1 and TRBJ2-3; 7 nucleotides agree with TRBD1. The CDR3 is 15 residues long. V lost 6 bases, J lost 2 bases, and 8 bases stayed unmatched. CDR1 is MNHNS and CDR2 is SASEGT in the germline V gene. The CDR3 reads CASRLQGIYTDTQYF. CDR3 bases: TGTGCCAGCAGGTTACAGGGGATCTACACAGATACGCAGTATTTT.

The chain recombines TRBV4-1 with TRBJ1-4; D possibly corresponds to TRBD1 (5 bases). Germline CDR1 reads MGHRA; CDR2 reads YSYEKL. This CDR3 comprises 14 residues. V was shortened by 3 bases and J by 7 bases, with 12 bases between the two germline ends. The CDR3 DNA follows: TGCGCCAGCAGCCAGAGCAGGGAGGCTGAAAAACTGTTTTTT. Translation gives CASSQSREAEKLFF.

The rearrangement joins TRBV28 to TRBJ1-4; D call uncertain. Trimming left V 5 bases short and J 0 bases short, with 16 bases between. Looked up from germline, CDR1 is MDHEN and CDR2 is SYDVKM. This CDR3 region has 17 residues. CDR3 sequence (DNA): TGTGCCAGCAGTCCGGGTCACGGGAAAGCAACTAATGAAAAACTGTTTTTT. Its translation: CASSPGHGKATNEKLFF.

This chain links TRBV5-1 with TRBJ2-2, with 7 bases fitting TRBD2. The V segment lost 3 bases and the J segment 6 bases; nucleotides outside the gene matches: 8. The germline CDR1 and CDR2 sequences are SGHRS and YFSETQ. CDR3 length: 15 residues. CDR3 in DNA: TGCGCCAGCAGCTCGATGGGGGGGTATGCCGGGGAGCTGTTTTTT. Translated, it gives CASSSMGGYAGELFF.

Of note for this clone: Sequence at one end of the junction differs from germline and may be a read error. The gene calls are TRBV7-9 and TRBJ1-2; the match to TRBD1 covers 7 bases. The CDR3 is 13 amino acids. The germline CDR1 and CDR2 sequences are SEHNR and FQNEAQ (reference sequence). CDR3 residues: CSSSTGDRNGYTF. CDR3 coding DNA: TGTTCCAGCAGCACAGGGGACCGGAATGGCTACACCTTC.

The chain has TRBV5-4 and TRBJ2-3, with D perhaps TRBD2 (6 bases). The germline V and J ends were trimmed by 0 bases and 4 bases, with 15 bases remaining between them. This CDR3 has 16 residues. Germline lookup yields CDR1 SGHNT and CDR2 YYREEE (reference sequence). CDR3: CASSLESGRGADTQYF. In DNA, the CDR3 is TGTGCCAGCAGCTTGGAATCGGGGCGGGGCGCAGATACGCAGTATTTT.

The chain carries TRBV6-5 and TRBJ2-6; 11 bases agree with TRBD1. The trim removed 0 bases at V and 16 bases at J, leaving 11 bases unmatched. The CDR3 totals 16 residues. The V gene's germline CDR1 is MNHEY and CDR2 SVGAGI. CDR3 nucleotide sequence: TGTGCCAGCAGTTACTCATTATTCGGGACAGGGGGTATTCTGACTTTC. Translating it yields CASSYSLFGTGGILTF.

The rearrangement links TRBV5-1 to TRBJ2-1; 7 bases fit TRBD2. With V trimmed by 0 bases and J by 4 bases, 4 bases remained unmatched. The CDR3 is 15 amino acids. Germline-derived CDR1 and CDR2 are SGHRS and YFSETQ. The CDR3 nucleotides are TGCGCCAGCAGCTTGGGCAGCGGGGATTACAATGAGCAGTTCTTC. Its translation: CASSLGSGDYNEQFF.

Remarks on this clone: The same CDR3 is also encoded by other DNA sequences in this sample. The rearrangement joins TRBV5-1 to TRBJ2-3; 10 bases fit TRBD2. From germline, CDR1 is SGHRS and CDR2 YFSETQ. V trimming: 1 base; J trimming: 3 bases; junction bases outside the gene matches: 2. The CDR3 consists of 15 residues. This CDR3 is CASSLIAGGTDTQYF. CDR3 bases: TGCGCCAGCAGCTTGATAGCGGGAGGAACAGATACGCAGTATTTT.

The V and J genes are TRBV28 and TRBJ1-5, with TRBD1 as a possible D gene (5 bases). This CDR3 comprises 17 residues. With 6 bases removed from V and 1 base from J, the gap between germline ends came to 19 bases. The V gene's germline CDR1 is MDHEN and CDR2 SYDVKM. The CDR3, as DNA: TGTGCCAGCAGGCCCCTTTCGGGTGGGGCGAGCAATCAGCCCCAGCATTTT. Translated, it gives CASRPLSGGASNQPQHF.

In its sample, this clone was seen a few times. This sequence joins TRBV7-9 and TRBJ1-3, with D tentatively TRBD1 (6 bases). CDR1 is SEHNR, CDR2 FQNEAQ, per germline (reference sequence). The CDR3 has 14 amino acids. The V gene lost 5 bases and the J gene lost 4 bases, with 12 bases spanning the gap. CDR3 sequence (DNA): TGTGCCAGCAGCCAGGCAGGGACAGGAAACACCATATATTTT. Protein sequence: CASSQAGTGNTIYF.

This chain joins TRBV14 and TRBJ2-2, with D hard to call. The V gene's germline CDR1 is SGHDN and CDR2 FVKESK. The germline V and J ends were trimmed by 6 bases and 5 bases, with 7 bases remaining between them. The CDR3 runs 12 residues. This chain's CDR3 is CASSSRTGELFF. In DNA, the CDR3 is TGTGCCAGCAGTTCGCGGACCGGGGAGCTGTTTTTT. Full variable domain (outside the CDR3, taken from reference TRBV14 and TRBJ2-2): EAGVTQFPSHSVIEKGQTVTLRCDPISGHDNLYWYRRVMGKEIKFLLHFVKESKQDESGMPNNRFLAERTGGTYSTLKVQPAELEDSGVYFCASSSRTGELFFGEGSRLTVL.

This clone occurred a few times. At one end the junction does not follow the germline gene, possibly because of a read error. The chain is built from TRBV5-5 and TRBJ2-7; 10 bases line up with TRBD1. CDR1 and CDR2 (germline): SGHKS, YYEKEE (reference sequence). This CDR3 is 14 amino acids long. The CDR3 here is CASSLYRTGGYDLF. The DNA for the CDR3 is TGTGCCAGCAGCTTGTATCGGACAGGGGGTTATGACCTCTTC.

The J gene is TRBJ1-1, the V gene TRBV4-3; the D gene is possibly TRBD1 (5 bases). Per the germline V gene, CDR1 is LGHNA and CDR2 is YSLEER. This CDR3 has 13 amino acids. V lost 3 bases to trimming and J lost 6 bases, with 11 bases between them. The CDR3 coding sequence is TGCGCCAGCAGCCACCGCGGGGCGGCTGAAGCTTTCTTT. It translates to CASSHRGAAEAFF.